These T cell receptor beta chains were read from a single sample in a study of Graves' ophthalmopathy and Graves' hyperthyroidism. TCRdb re-derived calls from the multiplex PCR reads in MiXCR, one entry per CDR3 protein. The sample has about half a million distinct CDR3 sequences, around 15% seen once. Sequencing was carried out using blood. These receptor sequences come from a woman between 25 and 40 years old with Graves' ophthalmopathy. Each CDR3 is given without its conserved first and last residue. Fields, in order: CDR3 protein, J gene, V gene, clone size. Clone sizes are given selectively: once, few, many, or a class where the clone is expanded.

ASSPLAGGGPETQY | TRBJ2-5 | TRBV7-3 | many
ASSFGTGGGEQY | TRBJ2-7 | TRBV27 | many
AWRGPAVQETQY | TRBJ2-5 | TRBV30 | -
ASSPRDSSNQPQH | TRBJ1-5 | TRBV2 | many
ASSSDRPGGYT | TRBJ1-2 | TRBV11-1 | many
ASSNGQIYGYT | TRBJ1-2 | TRBV19 | many
AWSSPVNTEAF | TRBJ1-1 | TRBV30 | many
ASRAIDQETQY | TRBJ2-5 | TRBV28 | many
SAGTKNIQY | TRBJ2-4 | TRBV20-1 | many
ASSYIGVSRTEAF | TRBJ1-1 | TRBV28 | -
SVARGGPYEQY | TRBJ2-7 | TRBV29-1 | many
ASSQAGQGSLYEQY | TRBJ2-7 | TRBV4-1 | few
ASSYSIGVSEAF | TRBJ1-1 | TRBV6-5 | many
ASSLGAVEY | TRBJ2-7 | TRBV12-3/TRBV12-4 | many
ASSQGGRNQPQH | TRBJ1-5 | TRBV12-3/TRBV12-4 | many
ASSLAAGTEAF | TRBJ1-1 | TRBV7-9 | many
AWKSYSNTEAF | TRBJ1-1 | TRBV30 | -
ASSQPQGAHEQY | TRBJ2-7 | TRBV28 | many
ASSGFSNQPQH | TRBJ1-5 | TRBV6-1 | many
ASSHKTGVWDTEAF | TRBJ1-1 | TRBV5-6 | many
ASAFRPRDYHNTGELF | TRBJ2-2 | TRBV7-3 | many
ASSSRYGTEAF | TRBJ1-1 | TRBV6-5 | -
ASSLSLDRNQPQH | TRBJ1-5 | TRBV28 | many
ASSSDRGESPLH | TRBJ1-6 | TRBV11-2 | few
ASSAGTGLLNQPQH | TRBJ1-5 | TRBV2 | many
ASSERSGDPETQY | TRBJ2-5 | TRBV2 | few
ASSQFSGGLRNTEAF | TRBJ1-1 | TRBV6-1 | -
ASSDRDLVSYEQY | TRBJ2-7 | TRBV5-1 | many
AWSVVGTGQETQY | TRBJ2-5 | TRBV30 | many
ASTTGTPNTGELF | TRBJ2-2 | TRBV18 | few
ASSWGRLYEQY | TRBJ2-7 | TRBV28 | many
ASRERQGNTEAF | TRBJ1-1 | TRBV12-3/TRBV12-4 | many
ASSKTLTGLESYGYT | TRBJ1-2 | TRBV5-1 | -
SAAPGAGPSSAF | TRBJ1-1 | TRBV20-1 | many
ASSPSQGQETQY | TRBJ2-5 | TRBV27 | few
ASSFEGYNQPQH | TRBJ1-5 | TRBV12-3/TRBV12-4 | many
ASSDYMQGDTYGYT | TRBJ1-2 | TRBV6-1 | many